A selection of T cell receptor beta chains follows, all from one sample in a study of vaccination and CD4 T cells after COVID-19. TCRdb reprocessed the PCR reads with MiXCR, giving one entry per CDR3 protein. The data show 15,000 to 20,000 distinct CDR3 sequences, with roughly 71% seen just once and under 10% held by the top ten. These receptors' targets are unknown. Specimen: CD4+ T cells from blood, cultured in vitro. The source is a human donor who had recovered from COVID-19. Both conserved end residues are part of each CDR3. The order of the fields is CDR3 length, J gene, clone size, D gene, V gene, CDR3 protein, CDR3 DNA. D genes are given only for firm matches. The size of a clone is reported for some rows only, either as once, few or many, or as a class for expanded clones.

15,TRBJ2-3,.,TRBD2,TRBV19,CASSLAGQIRDTQYF,TGTGCCAGTTCATTAGCGGGCCAAATCAGGGATACGCAGTATTTT
12,TRBJ1-2,.,.,TRBV20-1,CSASLGLGGYTF,TGCAGTGCTAGTCTGGGGCTGGGTGGCTACACCTTC
13,TRBJ1-2,.,.,TRBV6-1,CASSVQGSYGYTF,TGTGCCAGCAGTGTACAGGGTTCCTATGGCTACACCTTC
16,TRBJ1-6,once,TRBD1,TRBV19,CASSAPDRGDNSPLHF,TGTGCCAGTAGTGCCCCAGACAGGGGAGACAATTCACCCCTCCACTTT
17,TRBJ2-3,.,TRBD2,TRBV25-1,CASSEYSVGTSADTQYF,TGTGCCAGCAGTGAATATTCTGTCGGGACTAGCGCGGATACGCAGTATTTT
14,TRBJ1-1,once,TRBD1,TRBV28,CASSLGGQGSEAFF,TGTGCCAGCAGTTTGGGGGGACAGGGTTCTGAAGCTTTCTTT
14,TRBJ1-2,.,.,TRBV6-2/TRBV6-3,CASRLSTGLYGYTF,TGTGCCAGCCGATTATCTACAGGACTCTATGGCTACACCTTC
14,TRBJ2-2,few,.,TRBV27,CASSWAHRTGELFF,TGTGCCAGCAGTTGGGCCCACCGAACCGGGGAGCTGTTTTTT
14,TRBJ1-6,.,.,TRBV6-1,CASSAWTTNSPLHF,TGTGCCAGCAGTGCGTGGACTACCAATTCACCCCTCCACTTT
15,TRBJ1-4,.,.,TRBV19,CASSIFAASNEKLFF,TGTGCCAGTAGTATATTTGCTGCGTCTAATGAAAAACTGTTTTTT
14,TRBJ1-5,once,TRBD1,TRBV6-1,CASRDRGNNQPQHF,TGTGCCAGCAGGGACAGGGGGAACAATCAGCCCCAGCATTTT
16,TRBJ1-1,.,.,TRBV7-3,CASSLRSLTTNTEAFF,TGTGCCAGCAGCTTACGTAGTTTGACCACGAACACTGAAGCTTTCTTT
13,TRBJ1-2,few,.,TRBV27,CASSLPTGRGYTF,TGTGCCAGCAGTTTACCCACAGGGAGGGGCTACACCTTC
16,TRBJ2-7,.,.,TRBV19,CASRRASTPSSYEQYF,TGTGCCAGTAGAAGGGCCAGCACCCCTAGTTCCTACGAGCAGTACTTC
18,TRBJ2-3,.,.,TRBV6-5,CASSYSIFSSAKRDTQYF,TGTGCCAGCAGTTACTCGATATTTTCTAGCGCAAAGAGAGATACGCAGTATTTT
14,TRBJ1-1,.,.,TRBV19,CASSIGPSNTEAFF,TGTGCCAGTAGTATAGGACCGTCGAACACTGAAGCTTTCTTT
15,TRBJ2-1,few,TRBD2,TRBV7-9,CASSSTSGIYNEQFF,TGTGCCAGCAGCTCAACTAGCGGGATCTACAATGAGCAGTTCTTC
17,TRBJ2-2,.,.,TRBV19,CASTLYGLGGEAGELFF,TGTGCCAGTACCCTATATGGTCTAGGGGGGGAAGCCGGGGAGCTGTTTTTT
12,TRBJ1-3,.,.,TRBV10-3,CAISDQGNTIYF,TGTGCCATCAGTGATCAGGGAAACACCATATATTTT
13,TRBJ1-2,.,.,TRBV6-1,CASSETQGNGYTF,TGTGCCAGCAGTGAAACCCAGGGTAATGGCTACACCTTC
12,TRBJ2-1,.,TRBD2,TRBV20-1,CSAGGLARIQFF,TGCAGTGCTGGTGGACTAGCCAGGATCCAGTTCTTC
19,TRBJ1-5,.,TRBD1,TRBV6-5,CASSSGEDRALLGNQPQHF,TGTGCCAGCAGTTCGGGAGAGGACAGGGCGCTTCTAGGCAATCAGCCCCAGCATTTT
14,TRBJ1-2,.,.,TRBV29-1,CSVLGLGKYYGYTF,TGCAGCGTCCTAGGACTGGGAAAGTACTATGGCTACACCTTC
15,TRBJ2-5,.,TRBD2,TRBV20-1,CGARGAGGYQETQYF,TGCGGTGCTAGGGGAGCGGGAGGGTACCAAGAGACCCAGTACTTC
14,TRBJ2-1,.,.,TRBV6-1,CASTPTTAGNEQFF,TGTGCCAGCACTCCCACGACCGCGGGCAATGAGCAGTTCTTC
14,TRBJ1-5,few,.,TRBV20-1,CSARPWQDGQPQHF,TGCAGTGCTAGACCCTGGCAGGATGGTCAGCCCCAGCATTTT
14,TRBJ2-7,.,TRBD1,TRBV19,CASSLDRVAREQYF,TGTGCCAGTAGTCTGGACAGGGTAGCCCGCGAGCAGTACTTC
15,TRBJ2-1,once,TRBD1,TRBV20-1,CSARDGGQAYNEQFF,TGCAGTGCTAGAGATGGTGGACAGGCCTACAATGAGCAGTTCTTC
13,TRBJ2-5,few,.,TRBV24-1,CATSSTGQETQYF,TGTGCCACCAGCTCGACAGGTCAAGAGACCCAGTACTTC
14,TRBJ1-2,.,.,TRBV25-1,CASSVRWERTGYTF,TGTGCCAGCAGTGTTAGGTGGGAGAGAACTGGCTACACCTTC
15,TRBJ1-3,.,TRBD1,TRBV27,CASSYDRGRGNTIYF,TGTGCCAGCAGTTATGACAGGGGGAGAGGAAACACCATATATTTT
15,TRBJ1-6,.,TRBD1,TRBV10-3,CASRQGLSYNSPLHF,TGTGCCAGCCGACAGGGCCTCTCCTATAATTCACCCCTCCACTTT
13,TRBJ2-7,.,.,TRBV15,CATSRDRGAEQYF,TGTGCCACCAGCAGAGATAGAGGGGCCGAGCAGTACTTC
15,TRBJ1-3,.,.,TRBV5-4,CASSLGGSSGNTIYF,TGTGCCAGCAGCCTAGGAGGTAGCTCTGGAAACACCATATATTTT
18,TRBJ1-5,.,.,TRBV7-9,CASSNYGTALYSNQPQHF,TGTGCCAGCAGCAATTATGGGACCGCTCTTTATAGCAATCAGCCCCAGCATTTT
14,TRBJ1-1,.,.,TRBV6-1,CASSVSGVNTEAFF,TGTGCCAGCAGCGTATCGGGGGTCAACACTGAAGCTTTCTTT
13,TRBJ2-3,few,TRBD1,TRBV6-5,CASSYEQGGWQYF,TGTGCCAGCAGTTACGAACAGGGGGGCTGGCAGTATTTT